Reported below is one T cell receptor beta chain. This clone was seen once. This clone's antigen is unknown. Base qualities are missing; no much larger clone stands one base away. This entry belongs to a study of T cell responses to AZD1222 COVID-19 vaccine (dated by TCRdb to the early 2020s). General notes on the study: AZD1222 recipients whose second dose came at about 4 weeks and those whose second dose came at about 12 weeks were combined into one group, since spike-specific TCR depth and breadth did not differ between the two schedules. Enrollment into the trials was organized by age into subgroups of 18-55, 56-69 and 70-plus years, and those subgroups contained roughly 140, 27 and 60 TCR-sequenced participants, respectively. A total of under 250 trial participants underwent TCR sequencing, of whom 207 had received two doses of AZD1222 and around 25 had received two doses of the MenACWY control vaccine.

This specimen's time point label, per the study, means: baseline before first vaccination. Samples from vaccinated people were obtained from the UK trials COV001 and COV002, which included a single-blind randomized controlled phase 2/3 trial of AZD1222 (ChAdOx1 nCoV-19) in healthy adults. For TCRbeta chain sequencing, PBMC samples from trial participants were taken at day 0 and at day 28 after the second dose. The CDR3 regions of human TCRbeta chains were analyzed by immunosequencing. Processing in the source paper ran as follows. TCRs in the repertoires were matched against a reference library of SARS-CoV-2-specific TCRs that had been generated with the MIRA antigen-specificity platform. Breadth was defined as the fraction of unique TCRs that were SARS-CoV-2-associated, and depth was defined as the fraction of total T cells that were SARS-CoV-2-associated. Each spike-specific TCR was assigned to its reactive spike region and to a CD4 or CD8 class using the MIRA data. Log10-transformed breadth and depth values were compared by one-way ANOVA with Sidak's multiple comparisons tests. The clones in this table, taken by TCRdb from immuneACCESS, are in-frame only. Not every clone is retained; where verified, under half of the shortfall comes from an unresolved V gene, and the cause of the rest is unknown. V and J calls plus clone size are reproduced from that table; the DNA served to infer D and trimming. Within this sample are some 150,000 clones, with 90% to 95% of them counted one time only. Around 1.9% of the sample rests with the top ten.

The CDR3 holds 17 amino acids from the cysteine to the phenylalanine. The DNA shown is the 51-base CDR3, in frame from base 1. Trimmed from V: 4 bases; trimmed from J: 0 bases; junction bases lacking a gene match: 8. CDR1 is given as SGHRS and CDR2 as YFSETQ, both from the germline V gene. Broader findings and caveats from the paper: Conclusions about previously exposed vaccinees are limited because only five to seven AZD1222 recipients were SARS-CoV-2 seropositive at baseline. A significant rise in spike-specific TCR breadth and depth was observed after two AZD1222 doses relative to day 0 and relative to MenACWY recipients. Reportedly, close to half of the unique spike-specific TCRs recognized epitopes lying outside the regions that are mutated in the B.1.351 and B.1.1.7 variants. Because no day 14 peak-response samples were available, the repertoires could be characterized only after the peak T cell response. Participants were mostly white British, with more females than males. The authors suggested clonal diversity may have been underestimated. CD4 TCRs associated with the vaccine covered the entire spike protein, and the dominant responses were in regions 160-218 and 743-854. In the small 56-69-year group, the increase in depth fell short of significance, most likely because of low power.

The clonotype was recovered from an adult in good health. The material was peripheral blood, obtained on day 0 of AZD1222 vaccination. The chain is made from TRBV5-1 and TRBJ2-1; 9 bases in the middle match TRBD2. The encoded CDR3 is CASSPLLSGGSYNEQFF. The DNA sequence follows: TGCGCCAGCAGCCCTCTCCTTAGCGGGGGCTCCTACAATGAGCAGTTCTTC.